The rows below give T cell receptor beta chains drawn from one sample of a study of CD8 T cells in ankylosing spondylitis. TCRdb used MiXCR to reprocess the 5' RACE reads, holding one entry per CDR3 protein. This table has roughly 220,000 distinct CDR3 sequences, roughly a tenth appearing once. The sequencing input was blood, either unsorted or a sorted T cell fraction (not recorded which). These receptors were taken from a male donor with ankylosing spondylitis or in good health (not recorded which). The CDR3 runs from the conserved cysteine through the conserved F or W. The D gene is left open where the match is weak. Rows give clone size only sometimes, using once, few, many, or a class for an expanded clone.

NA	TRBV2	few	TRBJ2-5	CASGRDGQETQYF	TGTGCCAGCGGCCGGGACGGACAAGAGACCCAGTACTTC
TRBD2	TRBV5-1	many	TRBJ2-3	CASSLEGLAGAVDTQYF	TGCGCCAGCAGCTTGGAAGGCCTAGCGGGGGCGGTGGATACGCAGTATTTT
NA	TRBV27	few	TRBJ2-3	CASSPDQLGWGKYF	TGTGCCAGCAGTCCGGACCAACTAGGTTGGGGGAAGTATTTT
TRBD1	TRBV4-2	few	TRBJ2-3	CASSQLEGQVIRGTQYF	TGTGCCAGCAGCCAACTAGAGGGACAGGTTATCCGGGGTACGCAGTATTTT
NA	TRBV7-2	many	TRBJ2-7	CASSLSPNREQYF	TGTGCCAGCAGCTTGTCCCCAAATCGAGAGCAGTACTTC
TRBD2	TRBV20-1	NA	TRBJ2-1	CSARGLAGREQFF	TGCAGTGCTAGAGGACTAGCGGGGAGGGAGCAGTTCTTC
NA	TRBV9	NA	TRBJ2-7	CASSVAGGHHEQYF	TGTGCCAGCAGCGTAGCTGGGGGGCACCACGAGCAGTACTTC
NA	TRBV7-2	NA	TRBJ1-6	CASSLDGLNSPLHF	TGTGCCAGCAGCTTAGATGGGCTTAATTCACCCCTCCACTTT
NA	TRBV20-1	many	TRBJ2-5	CSARVRGWARKTQYF	TGCAGTGCTAGAGTGCGGGGTTGGGCCAGAAAGACCCAGTACTTC
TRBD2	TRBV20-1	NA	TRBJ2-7	CSARTTSGGISYEQYF	TGCAGTGCTCGAACTACTAGCGGGGGAATATCCTACGAGCAGTACTTC
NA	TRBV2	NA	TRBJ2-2	CASREGPTNTGELFF	TGTGCCAGCAGAGAGGGACCAACGAACACCGGGGAGCTGTTTTTT
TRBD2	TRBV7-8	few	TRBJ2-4	CASSLGGGANIQYF	TGTGCCAGCAGCTTAGGCGGGGGAGCAAACATTCAGTACTTC
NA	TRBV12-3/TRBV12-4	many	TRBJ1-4	CASSLLGGGTGEKLFF	TGTGCCAGCAGTTTATTGGGCGGAGGAACCGGTGAAAAACTGTTTTTT
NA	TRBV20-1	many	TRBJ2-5	CSASGFQETQYF	TGCAGTGCTAGCGGGTTCCAAGAGACCCAGTACTTC
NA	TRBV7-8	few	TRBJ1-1	CASSHMGHMNTEAFF	TGTGCCAGCAGCCACATGGGACATATGAACACTGAAGCTTTCTTT
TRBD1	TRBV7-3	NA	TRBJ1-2	CASSLDRNYGDTF	TGTGCCAGCAGTCTGGACAGGAACTATGGCGACACCTTC
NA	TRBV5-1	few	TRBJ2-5	CASSAQYQETQYF	TGCGCCAGCAGCGCCCAGTACCAAGAGACCCAGTACTTC
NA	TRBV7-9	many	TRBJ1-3	CASSLDLQGSGNTIYF	TGTGCCAGCAGCTTAGACCTACAGGGCTCTGGAAACACCATATATTTT
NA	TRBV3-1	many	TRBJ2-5	CASSQGKGGETQYF	TGTGCCAGCAGCCAAGGGAAAGGTGGAGAGACCCAGTACTTC
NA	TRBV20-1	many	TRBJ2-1	CSAESRGRGGVEQFF	TGCAGTGCCGAAAGCCGGGGGCGGGGTGGTGTTGAGCAGTTCTTC
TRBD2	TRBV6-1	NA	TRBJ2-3	CASRLAGGRTDTQYF	TGTGCCAGCAGGCTAGCGGGGGGTCGCACAGATACGCAGTATTTT
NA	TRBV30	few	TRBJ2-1	CAWSVGGFTFNEQFF	TGTGCCTGGAGTGTGGGTGGATTCACTTTCAATGAGCAGTTCTTC
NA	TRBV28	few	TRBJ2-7	CAGRGAGYEQYF	TGTGCCGGCCGGGGGGCGGGGTACGAGCAGTACTTC